The 24 T cell receptor beta chains reported below all come from one sample, sequenced in a study of T-cell reconstitution after alpha-beta-depleted transplantation in children. Preparation of the TCRbeta library was carried out with unique molecular identifiers. TCRdb reprocessed the PCR reads via MiXCR and lists one record per CDR3 protein. Of around 94,000 distinct CDR3 sequences in the sample, 6% were seen once. Source: PBMCs, mostly from graft donor cells, taken 60 days after TCRalphabeta/CD19-depleted stem cell transplant. The source is a female patient younger than 10 who had a stem cell transplant for Fanconi anemia, so the T cells may come from the graft donor.

The rearrangement links TRBV6-5 to TRBJ1-1; 7 bases are shared with TRBD1. The germline V gene has CDR1 MNHEY and CDR2 SVGAGI. J gave up 7 bases and V 5 bases, and 4 bases lay outside the gene matches. The CDR3 loop spans 12 amino acids. CDR3 residues: CASSRDSDEAFF. The CDR3 coding sequence is TGTGCCAGCAGTCGGGACAGCGATGAAGCTTTCTTT.

At least ten counts were recorded for this clonotype. The chain joins TRBV28 to TRBJ2-5; a possible D gene is TRBD2 (7 bases). V shed 8 bases and J shed 1 base, with 14 bases lying between them. The CDR3 consists of 14 residues. Germline CDR1 MDHEN, CDR2 SYDVKM. CDR3 protein: CASASGGLQETQYF. Here the CDR3 DNA reads TGTGCCAGCGCCTCCGGGGGGCTCCAAGAGACCCAGTACTTC.

This clonotype was seen many times. The genes are TRBV28 and TRBJ2-1; 9 positions match TRBD2. V gave up 3 bases and J gave up 6 bases; unmatched junction bases: 9. The CDR3 loop spans 16 amino acids. The germline V gene encodes CDR1 MDHEN and CDR2 SYDVKM. The CDR3 nucleotides are TGTGCCAGCAGTTTTCCGCGGGAGGGCTTTGGCAATGAGCAGTTCTTC. Translating it yields CASSFPREGFGNEQFF.

This clonotype was seen only a few times. The chain employs TRBV9 and TRBJ1-2, with D perhaps matching TRBD1 (5 bases). Per germline, CDR1 SGDLS and CDR2 YYNGEE. The CDR3 loop spans 15 amino acids. Trimming shortened V by 0 bases and J by 7 bases, and 16 bases separated the two germline ends. The CDR3 region has the DNA TGTGCCAGCAGCGTAGGGTTCCCCTCCCAGGGTGGCTACACCTTC. Its protein product is CASSVGFPSQGGYTF.

This clonotype has a count of ten or more. This chain links TRBV28 with TRBJ2-1; no clear D. CDR3 length equals 12 residues. The V and J ends lost 2 bases and 8 bases respectively, with 7 bases between them. Germline V lookup: CDR1 MDHEN, CDR2 SYDVKM. The CDR3 spells CASSLREDEQFF. CDR3 DNA sequence: TGTGCCAGCAGTTTACGTGAGGATGAGCAGTTCTTC.

This CDR3 is CASSYTGPRNYGYTF. CDR3 coding DNA: TGTGCCAGCAGTTACACGGGTCCCCGTAACTATGGCTACACCTTC. J is TRBJ1-2 and V is TRBV6-5; D gene uncertain. Per the germline V gene, CDR1 is MNHEY and CDR2 is SVGAGI. The CDR3 has 15 amino acids. V was pared by 2 bases and J by 1 base, with 11 bases between.

The CDR3 protein is CAISSHGAGGNNEQFF. CDR3 DNA: TGTGCCATCAGTTCACATGGGGCGGGAGGAAACAATGAGCAGTTCTTC. V gene TRBV10-3 combines with J gene TRBJ2-1; the match to TRBD2 covers 8 bases. The trim removed 5 bases at V and 5 bases at J, leaving 11 bases unmatched. This CDR3 is built from 16 residues. Looked up from germline, CDR1 is ENHRY and CDR2 is SYGVKD.

This clonotype came up many times. The rearrangement uses TRBV10-3 and TRBJ2-3; D remains ambiguous. The CDR3 is made up of 12 amino acids. CDR1 and CDR2 from the germline V gene are ENHRY and SYGVKD. V shed 6 bases and J shed 0 bases, with 4 bases lying between them. As DNA, the CDR3 is TGTGCCATCAGAGACAGCACAGATACGCAGTATTTT. It translates to CAIRDSTDTQYF.

The V gene is TRBV27, the J gene TRBJ2-7; D is tentatively TRBD1 or TRBD2 (5 bases each). Trimming removed 3 bases at V and 3 bases at J, with 18 bases between. The CDR3 is 16 amino acids. Germline V lookup: CDR1 MNHEY, CDR2 SMNVEV (reference sequence). The CDR3: CASSFPPGSGRYEQYF. The CDR3 DNA reads as TGTGCCAGCAGTTTCCCCCCAGGGAGCGGCCGCTACGAGCAGTACTTC.

The genes are TRBV2 and TRBJ2-6; D is ambiguous. The CDR3 runs 10 residues. V lost 5 bases, J lost 11 bases, and 4 bases lay in between. CDR1 and CDR2 (germline): SNHLY, FYNNEI. DNA of the CDR3: TGTGCCAGCAGTCGCTACGTCCTGACTTTC. It is translated as CASSRYVLTF.

Ten or more counts support this clonotype. The chain carries TRBV28 and TRBJ1-2, with D possibly matching TRBD1 (6 bases). Deletions cut 3 bases from V and 0 bases from J, with 11 bases between. The CDR3 extends over 15 amino acids. The V gene's germline CDR1 is MDHEN and CDR2 SYDVKM. The CDR3 nucleotides read TGTGCCAGCAGTTTCCCACAGGGAGCTAACTATGGCTACACCTTC. This translates into CASSFPQGANYGYTF.

This clonotype was observed at least ten times. The V call is TRBV7-3, the J call TRBJ2-3, with 8 bases that match TRBD2. Germline CDR1 and CDR2: SGHTA and FQGTGA. Losses at the gene ends were 5 bases for V and 5 bases for J; bases not matched to a gene: 9. CDR3 size: 15 residues. The CDR3 loop reads CASSISGGQGDTQYF. CDR3 sequence (DNA): TGTGCCAGCAGCATAAGCGGGGGCCAGGGAGATACGCAGTATTTT.

With regard to this clonotype: This sequence may be a read error, since a much larger clone differs from it by one base. This chain uses TRBV9 with TRBJ2-7; unclear D gene. There are 16 residues in the CDR3. Germline V gives CDR1 SGDLS, CDR2 YYNGEE. Trimming took off 5 bases at V and 8 bases at J, with 26 bases between the two ends. The CDR3 region has the DNA TGTGCCAGCAGTACCTCGCCCAGGCGGCGATTATACAAGCAGTACTTC. This translates into CASSTSPRRRLYKQYF.

V usage is TRBV15 and J usage is TRBJ2-3; 9 nucleotides align to TRBD1. The CDR3 runs to 17 residues. Germline V gene data show CDR1 as LNHNV and CDR2 as YYDKDF (reference sequence). V shed 0 bases, J shed 5 bases, and the junction held 9 bases outside the gene matches. The CDR3 spells CATSRDKGQGGRDTQYF. DNA of the CDR3: TGTGCCACCAGCAGAGATAAGGGACAGGGTGGGAGAGATACGCAGTATTTT.

This clonotype was counted at least ten times. The V gene is TRBV20-1, the J gene TRBJ2-7, with 8 bases matching TRBD2. Germline CDR1 and CDR2: DFQATT and SNEGSKA (reference sequence). This CDR3 contains 15 residues. V dropped 3 bases and J dropped 7; count of bases not matched to a gene: 14. The CDR3 DNA sequence: TGCAGTGCTAGGAACCCGGGAGGGCCCGGGAGGGAGCAGTACTTC. Its protein is CSARNPGGPGREQYF.

This clonotype was recorded at least ten times. In DNA, the CDR3 is TGTGCCAGCAGCCAAGACTTGGGACAAGAGACCCAGTACTTC. Translating gives CASSQDLGQETQYF. The chain joins TRBV3-1 to TRBJ2-5; no clear D. Looked up from germline, CDR1 is LGHDT and CDR2 is YNNKEL (reference sequence). V was clipped by 0 bases and J by 2 bases, with 7 bases between them. This CDR3 region has 14 residues.

This rearrangement joins TRBV18 to TRBJ2-7; TRBD1 matches 9 bases. CDR1 and CDR2 (germline): KGHSH, LQKENI. CDR3 length: 15 amino acids. The J segment lost 9 bases and the V segment lost 6 bases, leaving 15 bases of the junction unmatched. The CDR3 loop is CASSANSGTGIRQYF. The CDR3 nucleotides are TGTGCCAGCTCGGCGAATTCCGGGACAGGGATACGGCAGTACTTC.

This clonotype came up many times. The chain uses TRBV5-1 and TRBJ2-1; no clear D gene. The V end lost 0 bases, the J end lost 6 bases, and 16 bases lay between the germline ends. There are 16 residues in the CDR3. Germline CDR1 and CDR2: SGHRS and YFSETQ. Here the CDR3 reads CASSLGNRQIFNEQFF. CDR3 sequence (DNA): TGCGCCAGCAGCTTGGGCAATAGGCAGATTTTCAATGAGCAGTTCTTC.

The gene calls are TRBV12-3 or TRBV12-4 and TRBJ2-3, with D uncertain. V was pared by 2 bases and J by 2 bases, with 11 bases between. The CDR3 contains 15 residues. The chain's CDR3 is CASSLRHYLTDTQYF. The CDR3 DNA reads as TGTGCCAGCAGTTTAAGGCACTACCTCACAGATACGCAGTATTTT.

This clonotype has ten or more counts. The V gene is TRBV20-1, the J gene TRBJ1-1; TRBD1 matches 8 bases. The CDR3 sequence is 15 residues long. V lost 6 bases to trimming and J lost 1 base; unmatched junction nucleotides: 10. The germline gives CDR1 DFQATT, CDR2 SNEGSKA (reference sequence). The CDR3 DNA sequence: TGCAGTGCCCCCCGACCGGGACAGGCGAACACTGAAGCTTTCTTT. This translates into CSAPRPGQANTEAFF.

This clonotype has ten or more counts. The gene calls are TRBV5-1 and TRBJ2-1; D perhaps matches TRBD2 (6 bases). The germline V gene has CDR1 SGHRS and CDR2 YFSETQ. The V end lost 7 bases, the J end lost 5 bases, and 16 bases lay between the germline ends. The CDR3 length is 14 residues. The DNA of the CDR3 is TGCGCCAGCTTGCCGGGGCGCGGGAACAATGAGCAGTTCTTC. The encoded protein is CASLPGRGNNEQFF.

The table lists this clonotype with many counts. V is TRBV6-1 and J is TRBJ2-1, with D possibly TRBD1 on 6 matching bases. The CDR3 extends over 17 amino acids. Per germline, CDR1 MNHNS and CDR2 SASEGT. V was shortened by 8 bases and J by 0 bases, with 20 bases between the two germline ends. The CDR3 is CASQLQGRVSSYNEQFF. In DNA form, the CDR3 reads TGTGCCAGCCAACTCCAGGGGCGTGTTAGCTCCTACAATGAGCAGTTCTTC.

This clonotype has a count of ten or more. The chain combines TRBV12-3 or TRBV12-4 with TRBJ2-1; D gene uncertain. The CDR3 contains 12 residues. V lost 1 base and J 7 bases, leaving 5 bases between the germline ends. As DNA, the CDR3 is TGTGCCAGCAGTTTAGGGAGTAATGAGCAGTTCTTC. This translates into CASSLGSNEQFF.

There are many counts of this clonotype. This sequence joins TRBV7-2 and TRBJ2-1; TRBD2 aligns across 8 bases. Germline CDR1 SGHTA, CDR2 FQGNSA. The V segment lost 1 base and the J segment 2 bases; nucleotides outside the gene matches: 1. The CDR3 totals 15 residues. The CDR3 spells CASSLVAGTYNEQFF. The CDR3 DNA reads as TGTGCCAGCAGCTTAGTAGCGGGGACCTACAATGAGCAGTTCTTC.